One sample yielded the 14 T cell receptor beta chains listed below, sequenced in a study of beta chain features in type 1 diabetes. cDNA synthesis used the whole RNA isolate, giving expressed TCRB sequences. Clones were read by immunoSEQ multiplex PCR, and TCRdb kept only the in-frame ones, dropping some. Among some 99,000 clones, about 40% were seen once, and the ten largest hold about 0.07%. Sequencing used stem cell memory CD4+ T cells from blood. Receptor source: a woman between 18 and 30 years old in good health.

This clone showed up just a few times. The genes are TRBV30 and TRBJ1-2; D not resolved. CDR1 is GTSNPN, CDR2 SVGIG, per germline (reference sequence). The CDR3 length is 12 residues. Deletions cut 0 bases from V and 6 bases from J, with 8 bases between. CDR3 nucleotide sequence: TGTGCCTGGAGTGTATTCCCCGATGGCTACACCTTC. This sequence encodes CAWSVFPDGYTF.

The chain couples TRBV19 to TRBJ1-2, with 7 bases fitting TRBD1. The CDR3 length is 15 residues. The ends lost 6 bases at V and 1 base at J; junction bases unmatched: 8. Germline V gene data show CDR1 as LNHDA and CDR2 as SQIVND (reference sequence). The CDR3 sequence: CASSLLGQDNYGYTF. CDR3 nucleotide sequence: TGTGCCAGTAGCCTTCTTGGACAGGATAACTATGGCTACACCTTC. Full variable domain (missing parts from reference TRBV19 and TRBJ1-2): DGGITQSPKYLFRKEGQNVTLSCEQNLNHDAMYWYRQDPGQGLRLIYYSQIVNDFQKGDIAEGYSVSREKKESFPLTVTSAQKNPTAFYLCASSLLGQDNYGYTFGSGTRLTVV.

The table lists this clone with many counts. The chain recombines TRBV6-6 with TRBJ1-5; no definite D call. CDR1 and CDR2 from the germline V gene are MNHNY and SVGAGI (reference sequence). CDR3 length equals 12 residues. V shed 2 bases and J shed 7 bases, with 6 bases lying between them. The CDR3 DNA is TGTGCCAGCAGTTACAGCACCCAGCCCCAGCATTTT. Amino acids: CASSYSTQPQHF.

The rearrangement uses TRBV4-2 and TRBJ1-3, with D uncertain. The CDR3 has 16 amino acids. Germline CDR1 LGHNA, CDR2 YNFKEQ. The germline V and J ends were trimmed by 1 base and 0 bases, with 10 bases remaining between them. Here the CDR3 reads CASSQALYYSGNTIYF. CDR3 bases: TGTGCCAGCAGCCAAGCTCTTTACTACTCTGGAAACACCATATATTTT.

The V gene is TRBV7-9, the J gene TRBJ2-5; D is perhaps TRBD2 (5 bases). Germline lookup yields CDR1 SEHNR and CDR2 FQNEAQ (reference sequence). V was shortened by 3 bases and J by 11 bases, with 19 bases between the two germline ends. This CDR3 region has 14 residues. The CDR3 bases are TGTGCCAGCAGCTTTTTGGACGGTCCCTCGGGGCAGTACTTC. Its protein is CASSFLDGPSGQYF.

This clone appeared a few times. This chain links TRBV15 with TRBJ1-5; TRBD1 is a possible D gene (6 bases). Germline CDR1 and CDR2: LNHNV and YYDKDF (reference sequence). V lost 2 bases and J 1 base, leaving 6 bases between the germline ends. CDR3 length equals 14 residues. The CDR3 loop reads CATSRQGSNQPQHF. The CDR3 DNA reads TGTGCCACCAGCAGACAGGGGAGCAATCAGCCCCAGCATTTT. The full variable domain, rest sourced from reference TRBV15 and TRBJ1-5, is DAMVIQNPRYQVTQFGKPVTLSCSQTLNHNVMYWYQQKSSQAPKLLFHYYDKDFNNEADTPDNFQSRRPNTSFCFLDIRSPGLGDTAMYLCATSRQGSNQPQHFGDGTRLSIL.

This clone was seen only a few times. V and J are TRBV28 and TRBJ2-5; 8 bases fit TRBD1. After removal of 6 bases from V and 3 bases from J, the junction contained 12 bases not matched to a gene. Germline loops: CDR1 MDHEN, CDR2 SYDVKM. This CDR3 is built from 16 residues. The CDR3 protein is CASSRQGRLLEETQYF. Written as DNA, the CDR3 is TGTGCCAGCAGCCGACAGGGGAGGTTACTAGAAGAGACCCAGTACTTC.

In its sample, this clone was seen once. V gene TRBV28 combines with J gene TRBJ1-5; D is undetermined. V lost 3 bases, J lost 4 bases, and 7 bases lay in between. The CDR3 loop spans 13 amino acids. The germline gives CDR1 MDHEN, CDR2 SYDVKM. CDR3 DNA sequence: TGTGCCAGCAGTTTGGTCAGAAATCAGCCCCAGCATTTT. Residues: CASSLVRNQPQHF. Full variable domain (missing parts from reference TRBV28 and TRBJ1-5): DVKVTQSSRYLVKRTGEKVFLECVQDMDHENMFWYRQDPGLGLRLIYFSYDVKMKEKGDIPEGYSVSREKKERFSLILESASTNQTSMYLCASSLVRNQPQHFGDGTRLSIL.

Concerning this clone itself: The junction differs from germline at one of its ends, possibly a read error. The genes are TRBV18 and TRBJ2-3; TRBD1 matches 8 bases. The CDR3 has 14 amino acids. Germline V gene data show CDR1 as KGHSH and CDR2 as LQKENI. The chain's CDR3 is CACSATGVADTQYF. The CDR3 DNA reads as TGTGCCTGCTCAGCGACAGGGGTCGCAGATACGCAGTATTTT.

This rearrangement joins TRBV5-1 to TRBJ2-4; D perhaps matches TRBD2 (6 bases). V was shortened by 0 bases and J by 4 bases, with 11 bases between the two germline ends. Germline CDR1 SGHRS, CDR2 YFSETQ. The CDR3 has 15 amino acids. CDR3 nucleotide sequence: TGCGCCAGCAGCTTGGGGGGGGTTTTGAAAAACATTCAGTACTTC. It codes for CASSLGGVLKNIQYF.

The rearrangement links TRBV29-1 to TRBJ2-7, with TRBD2 as a possible D gene (6 bases). Germline V lookup: CDR1 SQVTM, CDR2 ANQGSEA. The CDR3 extends over 12 amino acids. The V and J ends lost 6 bases and 5 bases respectively, with 14 bases between them. In DNA form, the CDR3 reads TGCAGCGTGCGGCGGGATCGGAACGAGCAGTACTTC. Its translation: CSVRRDRNEQYF.

This clone has only one observation. The V gene is TRBV7-9, the J gene TRBJ2-3, with D uncertain. V lost 1 base, J lost 1 base, and 15 bases lay in between. Germline V gene data show CDR1 as SEHNR and CDR2 as FQNEAQ (reference sequence). The CDR3 contains 17 residues. The CDR3, as DNA: TGTGCCAGCAGCTTAGGAGTTTGGAGACCTCGCACAGATACGCAGTATTTT. It encodes CASSLGVWRPRTDTQYF.

The chain has TRBV9 and TRBJ2-1; TRBD2 aligns across 14 bases. Trimming cost V 3 bases and J 8 bases; bases outside gene matches: 7. This CDR3 has 16 residues. Germline V lookup: CDR1 SGDLS, CDR2 YYNGEE. The CDR3 sequence: CASSETGTSGSHEQFF. For the CDR3, the DNA is TGTGCCAGCAGCGAGACAGGGACTAGCGGGAGCCATGAGCAGTTCTTC.

The J gene is TRBJ2-7, the V gene TRBV19; 10 bases match TRBD1. J lost 7 bases, V lost 5 bases, and 17 bases had no gene match. Germline V gene lookup returns CDR1 LNHDA and CDR2 SQIVND (reference sequence). The CDR3 spans 17 residues. The CDR3 sequence: CASSAYGWDRGIIEQYF. CDR3 coding DNA: TGTGCCAGTAGTGCCTACGGTTGGGACAGGGGTATAATTGAGCAGTACTTC.